Given below is one TCR beta chain in context. The sample is drawn from a study of blood T cell repertoires in COVID-19. Study summary: T cells, B-cell-depleted T cells, or PBMCs supplied cDNA or gDNA.

Methods used by the authors: Reference gene primer amplification gave estimated nucleated cell counts. The repertoire was sequenced with immunoSEQ multiplex PCR; TCRdb's copy has only in-frame clones and lacks some. For V, J and clone size, that table is used; D and trimming come from the DNA. The data hold approximately 200,000 clones, with approximately 90% observed a single time. Germline CDR1 is SGDLS and CDR2 is YYNGEE. Unmatched junction bases numbered 4, after V lost 4 bases and J lost 10 bases. The CDR3 has 12 amino acids. Those enrolled in Seattle joined during active infection and were followed longitudinally afterward.

The genes are TRBV9 and TRBJ2-1, with 8 bases matching TRBD2. This receptor was taken from a man under 40 with COVID-19, enrolled during active disease. Sequencing used peripheral blood. CDR3 bases: TGTGCCAGCAGCCCCACGGGGGGGGAGCAGTTCTTC. Translated: CASSPTGGEQFF.